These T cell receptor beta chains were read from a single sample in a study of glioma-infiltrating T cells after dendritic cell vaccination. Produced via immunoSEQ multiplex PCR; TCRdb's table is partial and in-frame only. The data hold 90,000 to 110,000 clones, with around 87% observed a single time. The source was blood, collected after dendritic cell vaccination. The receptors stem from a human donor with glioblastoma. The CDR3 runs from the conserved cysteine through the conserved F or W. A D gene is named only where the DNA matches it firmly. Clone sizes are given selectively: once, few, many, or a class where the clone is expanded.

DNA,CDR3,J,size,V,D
TGCGCCAGCAGTCAACAGGGGGAAACTGAAGCTTTCTTT,CASSQQGETEAFF,TRBJ1-1,.,TRBV5-1,TRBD1
TGTGCCAGCAGCTTGGAACAGGGATACTACGAGCAGTACTTC,CASSLEQGYYEQYF,TRBJ2-7,.,TRBV5-4,.
TGTGCCACCAGCGTTCGCCGGGGGGGCACCTATCAGCCCCAGCATTTT,CATSVRRGGTYQPQHF,TRBJ1-5,.,TRBV15,.
TGTGCCAGTAGCCAGACAGGGGCCTATGGCTACACCTTC,CASSQTGAYGYTF,TRBJ1-2,once,TRBV19,TRBD1
TGTGCCAGTAGTATGAGACAGGCCCGAGACACCATATATTTT,CASSMRQARDTIYF,TRBJ1-3,.,TRBV19,.
TGTGCCAGCAGCGCACAGGGGATGAACACTGAAGCTTTCTTT,CASSAQGMNTEAFF,TRBJ1-1,few,TRBV11-3,TRBD1
TGCGCCAGCAGCGTTGAGACAGGGGGCACTGAAGCTTTCTTT,CASSVETGGTEAFF,TRBJ1-1,.,TRBV10-2,TRBD1
TGCGCCAGCAGGCAGGGGGAGGACACTGAAGCTTTCTTT,CASRQGEDTEAFF,TRBJ1-1,.,TRBV5-1,TRBD1
TGCGCCAGCAGCTTACTTAGCGGGACCTCCTACAATGAGCAGTTCTTC,CASSLLSGTSYNEQFF,TRBJ2-1,.,TRBV5-1,TRBD2
TGTGCCAGCAGCCCACAACTCGACAACTCTGGAAACACCATATATTTT,CASSPQLDNSGNTIYF,TRBJ1-3,few,TRBV7-9,.
TGTGCCAGCAGCATGACAGGGACTCTGTCACCCCTCCACTTT,CASSMTGTLSPLHF,TRBJ1-6,.,TRBV7-2,TRBD1
TGTGCCAGCAGCAAAGCATCAGACAGGGGGCCCTACGAGCAGTACTTC,CASSKASDRGPYEQYF,TRBJ2-7,.,TRBV21-1,.
TGTGCCAGCAGAGACAGCTCTGGGGCCAACGTCCTGACTTTC,CASRDSSGANVLTF,TRBJ2-6,few,TRBV2,.
TGTGCCAGCAGATACCGGGACAGGGGCGAAAAACTGTTTTTT,CASRYRDRGEKLFF,TRBJ1-4,.,TRBV2,TRBD1
TGTGCCAGTAGTGCCAGACAGGGGAGGAATGAAAAACTGTTTTTT,CASSARQGRNEKLFF,TRBJ1-4,.,TRBV19,TRBD1
TGTGCCAGCAGGCTGCGGGAGAGGGGCTACGAGCAGTACTTC,CASRLRERGYEQYF,TRBJ2-7,.,TRBV6-1,TRBD2
TGTGCCAGCAGCTTAGGGCGTCGGGGAGACTATGGCTACACCTTC,CASSLGRRGDYGYTF,TRBJ1-2,.,TRBV7-8,.
TGTGCCAGCAGTTGGGACAGGGGTATGCATTTT,CASSWDRGMHF,TRBJ1-5,.,TRBV6-6,TRBD1
TGTGCCACCAGCTGGACTAGCGGATACGAGCAGTACTTC,CATSWTSGYEQYF,TRBJ2-7,once,TRBV15,TRBD2
TGTGCCAGCACCTCCGGACAGGGGGTAAATGGACGATACACCTTC,CASTSGQGVNGRYTF,TRBJ1-2,.,TRBV5-5,TRBD1
TGCGCCAGCAGCGAAGCGGGGGGGCCTGACAATGGGCAGTTCTTC,CASSEAGGPDNGQFF,TRBJ2-1,.,TRBV5-1,TRBD2
TGTGCCAGCAGCCAAGAGCCTAGCGGGAGTGTTTATGAGCAGTTCTTC,CASSQEPSGSVYEQFF,TRBJ2-1,.,TRBV4-2,TRBD2
TGTGCCAGCAGCTTAGAGACAGGGCTTCGCTCACCCCTCCACTTT,CASSLETGLRSPLHF,TRBJ1-6,.,TRBV7-2,TRBD1
TGCGCCAGCAGCTCGGGGACTAGCGGTAGCACAGATACGCAGTATTTT,CASSSGTSGSTDTQYF,TRBJ2-3,.,TRBV5-1,TRBD2
TGTGCCAGCAGTGAGACAGGGTCTCTCGAGCAGTACTTC,CASSETGSLEQYF,TRBJ2-7,.,TRBV2,TRBD1
TGTGCCAGCAGTGTGGGGACAGGGGTCGGCTACACCTTC,CASSVGTGVGYTF,TRBJ1-2,.,TRBV6-1,TRBD1
TGTGCCAGCAGCCCCGGGACAGACAATCAGCCCCAGCATTTT,CASSPGTDNQPQHF,TRBJ1-5,.,TRBV6-9,TRBD1
TGCAGCGTTGTCGCTAGCAGTGGGGAGCAGTACTTC,CSVVASSGEQYF,TRBJ2-7,.,TRBV29-1,.
TGTGCCATCAGTCGACAGGGGAACACAGATACGCAGTATTTT,CAISRQGNTDTQYF,TRBJ2-3,.,TRBV10-3,TRBD1
TGTGCCAGCAGGCGCGGGGGGGCTGATAATGAGCAGTTCTTC,CASRRGGADNEQFF,TRBJ2-1,.,TRBV5-6,TRBD2
TGTGCCAGCAGTGAAGGTGCAGGGCCAACTAATGAAAAACTGTTTTTT,CASSEGAGPTNEKLFF,TRBJ1-4,.,TRBV2,.
TGTGCCAGCAGCTTATTGAGACAGGGTCAGCAGCCCCAGCATTTT,CASSLLRQGQQPQHF,TRBJ1-5,.,TRBV7-8,TRBD1
TGCAGCGTGGGTAACAGCGGGGGAGAGACCCAGTACTTC,CSVGNSGGETQYF,TRBJ2-5,.,TRBV29-1,TRBD2
TGCGCCAGCAGCCAAGATCCGCCAGCAGGGTATAATTCACCCCTCCACTTT,CASSQDPPAGYNSPLHF,TRBJ1-6,.,TRBV4-1,.
TGCAGCGTTGAAGATAACACAGATACGCAGTATTTT,CSVEDNTDTQYF,TRBJ2-3,.,TRBV29-1,.
TGTGCCAGCAGTGAAGCGGAGGGCAATTCACCCCTCCACTTT,CASSEAEGNSPLHF,TRBJ1-6,.,TRBV6-1,.
TGTGCCAGTAGGACCAGGGGTCGGACCGCTGATGGCTACACCTTC,CASRTRGRTADGYTF,TRBJ1-2,once,TRBV19,.
TGCGCCAGCAGCTTGGGCGGGAGGAACTACAATGAGCAGTTCTTC,CASSLGGRNYNEQFF,TRBJ2-1,.,TRBV5-1,TRBD2
TGTGCCAGCAGTGAAGGGATAGCGGCCCCAACCTACGAGCAGTACTTC,CASSEGIAAPTYEQYF,TRBJ2-7,.,TRBV6-1,.
TGTGCCAGCATGAGGTGGGGGCTAGGAGCTTTCTTT,CASMRWGLGAFF,TRBJ1-1,.,TRBV6-5,.
TGTGCCAGCAGCCCCGGACAGGTCAGCCTCTATGGCTACACCTTC,CASSPGQVSLYGYTF,TRBJ1-2,.,TRBV9,TRBD1
TGCGCCTCCCAGCGGGAAGGCACTGAAGCTTTCTTT,CASQREGTEAFF,TRBJ1-1,.,TRBV5-1,.
TGCGCCAGCAGCTTAACAGGGGTTGCGGGCAATCAGCCCCAGCATTTT,CASSLTGVAGNQPQHF,TRBJ1-5,.,TRBV5-1,TRBD1
TGCGCCAGCCGGACAGGGGAATTCTCTGGAAACACCATATATTTT,CASRTGEFSGNTIYF,TRBJ1-3,.,TRBV5-1,TRBD1
TGTGCCAGCAGCTGGATACAGGGGGCTAACACCGGGGAGCTGTTTTTT,CASSWIQGANTGELFF,TRBJ2-2,.,TRBV11-3,TRBD1
TGTGCCAGCAGCTCTAGATTAGGAGGCACTGAAGCTTTCTTT,CASSSRLGGTEAFF,TRBJ1-1,.,TRBV11-1,.
TGTGCCAGCAGCCCCTCGACAGGGACGAGCGAGCAGTACTTC,CASSPSTGTSEQYF,TRBJ2-7,.,TRBV4-2,TRBD1
TGTGCCAGCAGTTTATCGGTCGCAGGGGCCTATGGCTACACCTTC,CASSLSVAGAYGYTF,TRBJ1-2,.,TRBV27,.
TGCGCCAGCAGTGGCGGGGACTATGGCTACACCTTC,CASSGGDYGYTF,TRBJ1-2,.,TRBV10-2,.
TGTGCCAGCAGCTTGGGGAGCGGCACAGATACGCAGTATTTT,CASSLGSGTDTQYF,TRBJ2-3,.,TRBV5-6,.
TGTGCCAGCAGCTTCCCCGGGACATCAGAAATCTATGGCTACACCTTC,CASSFPGTSEIYGYTF,TRBJ1-2,.,TRBV5-8,.
TGTGCCAGCAGCTCGGGACAGTCACCTAACTATGGCTACACCTTC,CASSSGQSPNYGYTF,TRBJ1-2,.,TRBV9,TRBD1